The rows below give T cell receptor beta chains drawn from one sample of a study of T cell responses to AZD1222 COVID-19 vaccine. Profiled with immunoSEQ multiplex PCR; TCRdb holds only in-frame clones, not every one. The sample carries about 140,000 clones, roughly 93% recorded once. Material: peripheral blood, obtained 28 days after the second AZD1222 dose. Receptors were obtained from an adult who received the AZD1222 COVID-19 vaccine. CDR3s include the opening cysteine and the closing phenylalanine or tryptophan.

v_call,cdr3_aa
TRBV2,CASSEGLAVGTQYF
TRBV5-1,CASSLMVYGQGNTEAFF
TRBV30,CAWSDAGHRVATF
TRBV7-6,CASSLAPGLAGGDTQYF
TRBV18,CASSPNPGTRIGYGYTF
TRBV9,CASSVEGGDQPQHF
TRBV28,CASSLTGTGTGELFF
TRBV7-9,CASSSGALTGDRELFF
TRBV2,CASRGGLAGTNTGELFF
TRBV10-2,CASSESAAQAFF
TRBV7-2,CASSSLILWETQYF
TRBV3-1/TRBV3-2,CASSQALQGGHNEQFF
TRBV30,CAWSGVGGEAFF
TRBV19,CASSLVPESNTGELFF
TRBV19,CALGVDTEAFF
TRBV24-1,CATSAAEGVNNEQFF
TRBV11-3,CASSLLASGDEYQETQYF
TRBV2,CASSEQNSPLHF
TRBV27,CASSYRGSNQPQHF
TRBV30,CAWSVYKGITDTGELFF
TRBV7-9,CASSSERTVSNQPQHF
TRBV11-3,CASSLTFKVGGEGIPYEQYF
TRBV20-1,CRGAEDGYTF
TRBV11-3,CASKGQTNTGELFF
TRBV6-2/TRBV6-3,CASSYSWSYNEKLFF
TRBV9,CASSFLVGGQAFF
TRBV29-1,CSAPLARDNSPLHF
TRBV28,CASSLRLSPDTQYF
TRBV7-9,CASSRGQGRDTEAFF
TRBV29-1,CSVGQGSREAFF
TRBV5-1,CASRVGAAELQETQYF
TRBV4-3,CASSQDYRVGNQPQHF
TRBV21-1,CASSNGPSLKNTDTQYF
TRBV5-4,CASSLAGSSYNEQFF
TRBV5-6,CASSLQINGEKLFF
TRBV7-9,CASSLVTADPEAFF
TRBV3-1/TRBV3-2,CASSQDTYEQYF
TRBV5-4,CASSSRTGGYNSPLHF
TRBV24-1,CATSARGGSNEQFF
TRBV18,CASSPGPNYNYGYTF
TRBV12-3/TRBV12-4,CASSLQGTDYTF
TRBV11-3,CASSLEAQSRGLSTDTQYF
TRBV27,CASSPIDREGSEAFF
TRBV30,CAWSGSSVYEKLFF
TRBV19,CASSLPAGGPETQYF
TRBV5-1,CASSISRETEAFF
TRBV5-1,CASSVDTGVAGELFF
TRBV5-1,CASSTGQGYNEQFF
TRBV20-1,CSASGLAGGLTYNEQFF
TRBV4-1,CASSLRSGGNNEQFF
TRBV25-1,CASPDRTPLREQYF
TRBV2,CASRGRRGSTEAFF
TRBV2,CASSGRHEAFF
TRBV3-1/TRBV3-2,CASSQASGATNYEQYF
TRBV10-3,CAISPDSTNEKLFF
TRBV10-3,CAFKRGGGAKKETQYF
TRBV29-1,CSVRGLRNTEAFF